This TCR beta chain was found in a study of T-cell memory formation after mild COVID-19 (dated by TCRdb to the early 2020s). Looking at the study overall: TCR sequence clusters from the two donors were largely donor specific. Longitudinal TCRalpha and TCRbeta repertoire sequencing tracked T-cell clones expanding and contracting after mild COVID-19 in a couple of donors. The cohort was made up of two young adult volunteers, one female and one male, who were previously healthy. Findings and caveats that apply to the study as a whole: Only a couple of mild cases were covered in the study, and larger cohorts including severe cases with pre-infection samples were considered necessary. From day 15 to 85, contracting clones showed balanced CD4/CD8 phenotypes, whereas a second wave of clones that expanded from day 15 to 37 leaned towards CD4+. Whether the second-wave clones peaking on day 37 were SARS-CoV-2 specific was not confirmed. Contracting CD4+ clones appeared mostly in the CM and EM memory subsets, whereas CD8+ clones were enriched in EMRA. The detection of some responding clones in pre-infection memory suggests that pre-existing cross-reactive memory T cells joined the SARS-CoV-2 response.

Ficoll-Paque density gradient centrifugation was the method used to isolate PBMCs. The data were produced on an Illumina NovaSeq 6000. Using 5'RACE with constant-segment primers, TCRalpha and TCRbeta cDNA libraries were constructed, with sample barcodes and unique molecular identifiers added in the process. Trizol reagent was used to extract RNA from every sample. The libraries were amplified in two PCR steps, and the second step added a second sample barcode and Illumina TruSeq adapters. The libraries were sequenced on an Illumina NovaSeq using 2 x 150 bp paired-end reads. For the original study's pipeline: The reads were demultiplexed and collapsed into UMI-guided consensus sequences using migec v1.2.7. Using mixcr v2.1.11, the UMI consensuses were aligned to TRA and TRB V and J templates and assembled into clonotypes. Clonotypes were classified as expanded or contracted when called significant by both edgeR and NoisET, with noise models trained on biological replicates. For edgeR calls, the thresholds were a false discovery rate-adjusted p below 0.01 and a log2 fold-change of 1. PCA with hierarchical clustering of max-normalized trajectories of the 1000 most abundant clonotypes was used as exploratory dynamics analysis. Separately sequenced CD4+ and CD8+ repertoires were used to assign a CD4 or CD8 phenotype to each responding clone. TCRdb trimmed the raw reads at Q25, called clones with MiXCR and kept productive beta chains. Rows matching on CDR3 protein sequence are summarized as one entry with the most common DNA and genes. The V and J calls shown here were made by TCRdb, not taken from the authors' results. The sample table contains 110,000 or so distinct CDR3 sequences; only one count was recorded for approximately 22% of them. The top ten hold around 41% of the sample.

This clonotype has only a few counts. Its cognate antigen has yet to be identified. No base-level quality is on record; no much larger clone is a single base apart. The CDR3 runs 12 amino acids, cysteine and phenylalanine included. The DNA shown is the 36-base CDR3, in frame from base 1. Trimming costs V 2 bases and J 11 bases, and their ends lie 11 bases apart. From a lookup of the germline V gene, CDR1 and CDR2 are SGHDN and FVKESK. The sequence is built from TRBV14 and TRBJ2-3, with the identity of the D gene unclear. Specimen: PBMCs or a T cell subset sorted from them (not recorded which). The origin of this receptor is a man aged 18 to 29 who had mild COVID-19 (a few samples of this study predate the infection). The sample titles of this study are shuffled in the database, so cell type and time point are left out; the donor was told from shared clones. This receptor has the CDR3 CASSQSTFVQYF. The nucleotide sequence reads TGTGCCAGCAGCCAATCGACCTTTGTGCAGTATTTT.